This T cell receptor (beta chain) was captured in a study of T cell responses to AZD1222 COVID-19 vaccine. As for this clone: The antigen is not known.

Generated by immunoSEQ multiplex PCR, the TCRdb table keeps only in-frame clones and is missing some. Of some 150,000 clones listed, roughly 88% were seen once; the top ten hold less than 2.5%. Overall study findings and caveats: Possibly, clonal diversity was underestimated; donors were largely white British and included more females. Only after the peak T cell response were repertoires sampled. With two AZD1222 doses given, Spike-specific TCR breadth and depth both rose.

This receptor was obtained from an adult who received the AZD1222 COVID-19 vaccine. Material: peripheral blood, obtained 28 days after the second AZD1222 dose.

In nucleotides, the CDR3 is TGTGCCAGCAGCCCCGCAGAGGGAGCCTACGAGCAGTACTTC. It is translated as CASSPAEGAYEQYF. The rearrangement links TRBV3-1 (or the pseudogene TRBV3-2) to TRBJ2-7; a possible D gene is TRBD2 (5 bases). The V gene's germline CDR1 is LGHDT and CDR2 YNNKEL (reference sequence). V gave up 4 bases and J gave up 2 bases, with 12 bases separating them. The CDR3 consists of 14 residues.